Given below is one TCR beta chain in context. Additional DNA sequences in this sample encode the identical CDR3. A Seattle source enrolled patients during active infection and followed them longitudinally. Authors' processing steps: How many nucleated cells were present was estimated from reference gene primer amplification. The protocol was immunoSEQ multiplex PCR, while the TCRdb copy is restricted to in-frame clones and leaves out a portion. V and J calls and clone size are as listed in that table; D and trimming were resolved from the DNA. This repertoire shows fewer than 350,000 clones, 86% found once; its top ten account for roughly 12%. The sample comes from a study of blood T cell repertoires in COVID-19. For the study at large: Sample material is recorded as cDNA or gDNA derived from T cells, B-cell-depleted T cells, or PBMCs.

The CDR3 loop spans 13 amino acids. V lost 3 bases and J 1 base, leaving 6 bases between the germline ends. Germline CDR1 and CDR2: MDHEN and SYDVKM. Sequences were obtained from peripheral blood. The genes are TRBV28 and TRBJ1-1, with D perhaps TRBD1 (6 bases). The TCR originated in a young woman with COVID-19, enrolled during active disease. The CDR3 region is CASSFRGNTEAFF. The CDR3 DNA reads TGTGCCAGCAGTTTCAGGGGGAACACTGAAGCTTTCTTT.